The 13 T cell receptor beta chains below were found in one sample sequenced in a study of Ad26.COV2.S vaccination and SARS-CoV-2 variants. Libraries were prepared by immunoSEQ multiplex PCR; TCRdb keeps only in-frame clonotypes and omits some of them. Of hundreds of thousands of clones listed, 86% are singletons. Regarding treatment: about 20 received Ad26.COV2.S at low or high dose, single or two shots; 5 received placebo; per-sample allocation not given. Samples were taken on day 63 after the first vaccine or placebo injection. The sample consisted of peripheral blood, taken in a trial of Ad26.COV2.S vaccine versus placebo. Every receptor here comes from a person aged 18-60 years who received the Ad26.COV2.S COVID-19 vaccine or a placebo.

The chain carries TRBV7-9 and TRBJ2-7; TRBD2 is a possible D gene (5 bases). The V gene lost 2 bases and the J gene lost 5 bases, with 13 bases spanning the gap. The germline CDR1 and CDR2 sequences are SEHNR and FQNEAQ (reference sequence). This CDR3 is 14 amino acids long. CDR3 loop: CASSLYRELNEQYF. The CDR3 bases are TGTGCCAGCAGCTTATACCGGGAATTAAACGAGCAGTACTTC.

J is TRBJ2-1 and V is TRBV12-3 or TRBV12-4; no reliable D call. With 8 bases removed from V and 2 bases from J, the gap between germline ends came to 4 bases. There are 11 residues in the CDR3. Here the CDR3 DNA reads TGTGCCAGCGTAGCCTACAATGAGCAGTTCTTC. As protein: CASVAYNEQFF.

This clone has ten or more counts. Mismatch with germline at one junction end may stem from a read error. The chain has TRBV3-1 (or the pseudogene TRBV3-2) and TRBJ1-2, with D perhaps matching TRBD1 (6 bases). Germline-derived CDR1 and CDR2 are LGHDT and YNNKEL (reference sequence). This CDR3 contains 13 residues. Here the CDR3 reads CASGQQGLYGYTF. The CDR3 nucleotides read TGTGCCAGCGGCCAGCAGGGGCTATATGGCTACACCTTC.

The chain is built from TRBV10-3 and TRBJ1-1; D is undetermined. Trimming took off 6 bases at V and 2 bases at J, with 13 bases between the two ends. The CDR3 is made up of 14 amino acids. Per germline, CDR1 ENHRY and CDR2 SYGVKD. The CDR3 here is CAIREKPGNTEAFF. The DNA of the CDR3 is TGTGCCATCAGAGAGAAGCCCGGCAACACTGAAGCTTTCTTT.

This chain links TRBV24-1 with TRBJ1-2; weak D call: TRBD1 (5 bases). CDR3 length: 12 amino acids. Trimming cost V 9 bases and J 7 bases, with 14 bases left between them. Germline loops: CDR1 KGHDR, CDR2 SFDVKD. CDR3 loop: CATGGHRGGYTF. The CDR3 DNA sequence: TGTGCCACCGGGGGTCACCGGGGTGGCTACACCTTC.

The rearrangement links TRBV10-3 to TRBJ1-2, with 7 bases fitting TRBD1. The germline V gene has CDR1 ENHRY and CDR2 SYGVKD. Germline trimming cut 4 bases from V and 4 bases from J; bases unmatched to any gene: 9. The CDR3 is made up of 15 amino acids. The CDR3 sequence: CAISVKQGQGYGYTF. The CDR3 DNA follows: TGTGCCATCAGTGTCAAACAGGGGCAGGGCTATGGCTACACCTTC.

The chain combines TRBV9 with TRBJ2-7, with D maybe TRBD2 (6 bases). The germline CDR1 and CDR2 sequences are SGDLS and YYNGEE. The CDR3 consists of 15 residues. The V gene lost 3 bases and the J gene lost 6 bases, with 19 bases spanning the gap. CDR3 loop: CASSAGTPDGGEQYF. Here the CDR3 DNA reads TGTGCCAGCAGCGCCGGGACTCCGGACGGTGGCGAGCAGTACTTC.

The J gene is TRBJ2-2, the V gene TRBV18; 7 bases agree with TRBD1. This CDR3 comprises 15 residues. J gave up 2 bases and V 6 bases, and 6 bases lay outside the gene matches. CDR1 is KGHSH, CDR2 LQKENI, per germline. The CDR3 coding sequence is TGTGCCAGCTCGCCTCGACAGGGCAACACCGGGGAGCTGTTTTTT. The encoded protein is CASSPRQGNTGELFF.

In its sample, this clone was seen once. The chain links TRBV19 to TRBJ2-7; 10 bases align to TRBD2. CDR1 is LNHDA, CDR2 SQIVND, per germline (reference sequence). After removal of 3 bases from V and 5 bases from J, the junction contained 7 bases not matched to a gene. This CDR3 has 15 amino acids. Here the CDR3 DNA reads TGTGCCAGTAGTATCTCCAGCGGGAGGGCCAACGAGCAGTACTTC. The encoded protein is CASSISSGRANEQYF.

This clone was seen a single time. CDR3 nucleotide sequence: TGTGCCAGCAGCTTAGGGCCTTCTAACACTGAAGCTTTCTTT. Translated: CASSLGPSNTEAFF. The V call is TRBV11-3, the J call TRBJ1-1; the D is unclear. There are 14 residues in the CDR3. CDR1 is SGHNT, CDR2 YENEEA, per germline. The V end lost 1 base, the J end lost 2 bases, and 8 bases lay between the germline ends. The variable domain in full, completed from reference TRBV11-3 and TRBJ1-1, reads EAGVVQSPRYKIIEKKQPVAFWCNPISGHNTLYWYLQNLGQGPELLIRYENEEAVDDSQLPKDRFSAERLKGVDSTLKIQPAELGDSAVYLCASSLGPSNTEAFFGQGTRLTVV.

The chain links TRBV5-1 to TRBJ2-1; 10 bases line up with TRBD1. The CDR3 is 16 amino acids. Losses at the gene ends were 3 bases for V and 4 bases for J; bases not matched to a gene: 7. Germline values: CDR1 SGHRS, CDR2 YFSETQ. CDR3 bases: TGCGCCAGCAGCTCATCCGGGACAGGGGCTTACAATGAGCAGTTCTTC. It codes for CASSSSGTGAYNEQFF.

The chain has TRBV7-2 and TRBJ1-2; D remains ambiguous. This CDR3 is 16 amino acids long. Trimming took off 0 bases at V and 8 bases at J, with 19 bases between the two ends. Germline V gene data show CDR1 as SGHTA and CDR2 as FQGNSA. The CDR3 coding sequence is TGTGCCAGCAGCTTAGCGCCGGCAGTGGACCGAGGGGGCTACACCTTC. Amino acid sequence: CASSLAPAVDRGGYTF.

The chain employs TRBV7-2 and TRBJ2-3, with TRBD1 as a possible D gene (6 bases). Germline CDR1 reads SGHTA; CDR2 reads FQGNSA. The CDR3 runs to 15 residues. V lost 8 bases and J lost 4, with 19 bases in between. CDR3 DNA sequence: TGTGCCAGCCGCTCGAACAGGGCCTCGTCAGATACGCAGTATTTT. Protein sequence: CASRSNRASSDTQYF.